This TCR beta chain was observed in a study of blood T cell repertoires in COVID-19. Germline loops: CDR1 SNHLY, CDR2 FYNNEI. The CDR3 covers 14 residues. Trimming took 7 bases from V and 1 from J; bases not matched to a gene: 6. The assay was immunoSEQ multiplex PCR, and TCRdb's table has in-frame clones only and misses some. The sample includes 180,000 or so clones, over 75% of them seen just once. Sequencing was performed on PBMCs or T cells enriched from blood (not recorded which). This clonotype was obtained from a woman aged 18-29 years who had recovered from COVID-19. The V and J genes are TRBV2 and TRBJ2-7; 8 bases agree with TRBD2. CDR3 DNA: TGTGCCAGCACTCAGACTAGCGCATCCTACGAGCAGTACTTC. As protein: CASTQTSASYEQYF.